What follows are 27 T cell receptor beta chains derived from one specimen sequenced in a study of shared clonotypes between healthy human individuals (TCRdb year 2020). Libraries were made using the immunoSEQ multiplex PCR assay. TCRdb retrieved this table from immuneACCESS and kept in-frame rearrangements only. Not all clones are present; in checked studies, unresolved V genes account for under half, and no reason is known for the remainder. In this sample the table shows around 1.6 million clones, around 98% of which occur a single time. The ten largest account for roughly 0.42% of the sample. Sequenced sample: naive CD4+ T cells sorted from blood. Reading the label with the study, this specimen's cell subset or site is: CD45RA+ positively selected. The receptors shown here come from a man aged 30 to 45 in good health.

The count of this clone is one. The chain couples TRBV9 to TRBJ2-2; perhaps TRBD2 as D (6 bases). This CDR3 is 15 amino acids long. With 3 bases removed from V and 4 bases from J, the gap between germline ends came to 13 bases. Germline V CDR1 and CDR2: SGDLS, YYNGEE. Written as DNA, the CDR3 is TGTGCCAGCAGCGGGGCGGGACTTAGCACCGGGGAGCTGTTTTTT. This sequence encodes CASSGAGLSTGELFF.

The chain links TRBV18 to TRBJ1-2, with TRBD1 identical over 9 bases. CDR3 length: 15 amino acids. V was clipped by 6 bases and J by 4 bases; unmatched bases: 9. CDR1 KGHSH and CDR2 LQKENI come from the germline V gene. CDR3 sequence (DNA): TGTGCCAGCTCTACCGGGACAGGGACTTTCTATGGCTACACCTTC. Its protein is CASSTGTGTFYGYTF.

The rearrangement joins TRBV5-1 to TRBJ2-1; 7 bases align to TRBD2. Per germline, CDR1 SGHRS and CDR2 YFSETQ. This CDR3 has 17 amino acids. The V and J ends lost 3 bases and 6 bases, in that order; junction bases with no gene match: 15. CDR3 nucleotide sequence: TGCGCCAGCAGCTCCCCACAGACTAGCCCGAGAGGCAATGAGCAGTTCTTC. Its protein product is CASSSPQTSPRGNEQFF.

The genes are TRBV28 and TRBJ1-4; 7 bases are a match to TRBD1. V lost 3 bases and J lost 8; bases outside the gene matches: 3. Germline CDR1 reads MDHEN; CDR2 reads SYDVKM. This CDR3 has 13 residues. CDR3 sequence: CASSFDRDEKLFF. The CDR3 DNA reads TGTGCCAGCAGTTTCGACAGGGACGAAAAACTGTTTTTT.

This sequence joins TRBV4-1 and TRBJ1-1; D remains unclear. V was trimmed by 7 bases and J by 3 bases, leaving 6 bases between them. The CDR3 runs to 11 residues. Germline CDR1 MGHRA, CDR2 YSYEKL. The CDR3 DNA is TGCGCCAGCACCAGCTACACTGAAGCTTTCTTT. Amino acids: CASTSYTEAFF.

The V call is TRBV18, the J call TRBJ2-1; D is unclear. CDR1 is KGHSH and CDR2 is LQKENI in the germline V gene. The CDR3 totals 17 residues. Trimming removed 3 bases at V and 0 bases at J, with 15 bases between. The CDR3: CASSPEVGVNSYNEQFF. CDR3 DNA sequence: TGTGCCAGCTCACCTGAGGTGGGTGTAAACTCCTACAATGAGCAGTTCTTC.

This chain connects TRBV5-1 to TRBJ2-7; the D gene is possibly TRBD1 (5 bases). This CDR3 is built from 15 residues. Trimming shortened V by 0 bases and J by 0 bases, and 10 bases separated the two germline ends. Germline-derived CDR1 and CDR2 are SGHRS and YFSETQ. In DNA, the CDR3 is TGCGCCAGCAGCTTGGTCGAAAGGGGCTCCTACGAGCAGTACTTC. This translates into CASSLVERGSYEQYF.

The chain carries TRBV30 and TRBJ2-1; 9 bases agree with TRBD1. Germline trimming cut 7 bases from V and 8 bases from J; bases unmatched to any gene: 6. The CDR3 consists of 12 residues. In germline, CDR1 is GTSNPN, CDR2 SVGIG (reference sequence). In nucleotides, the CDR3 is TGTGCCTTGGACAGGGGAGGCGATGAGCAGTTCTTC. It yields the protein CALDRGGDEQFF.

The rearrangement links TRBV27 to TRBJ2-7; 7 positions agree with TRBD1. J gave up 4 bases and V 3 bases, and 6 bases lay outside the gene matches. Germline V CDR1 and CDR2: MNHEY, SMNVEV (reference sequence). The CDR3 spans 14 residues. CDR3 in DNA: TGTGCCAGCAGTTTTGACAGGGCCTCTTACGAGCAGTACTTC. The encoded protein is CASSFDRASYEQYF.

The V call is TRBV19, the J call TRBJ1-3; 11 nucleotides agree with TRBD1. CDR1 and CDR2 from the germline V gene are LNHDA and SQIVND (reference sequence). V lost 5 bases to trimming and J lost 4 bases; unmatched junction nucleotides: 7. The length of the CDR3 is 16 residues. The CDR3 coding sequence is TGTGCCAGTAGTCGAGGGACAGGGGGATCCGGAAACACCATATATTTT. Residues: CASSRGTGGSGNTIYF.

V and J are TRBV28 and TRBJ1-5, with D tentatively TRBD1 (6 bases). Per germline, CDR1 MDHEN and CDR2 SYDVKM. V was shortened by 2 bases and J by 5 bases, with 10 bases between the two germline ends. CDR3 length: 14 residues. CDR3 coding DNA: TGTGCCAGCAGTTTACCGGACAGCGATCAGCCCCAGCATTTT. Translation gives CASSLPDSDQPQHF. The whole variable domain, filled in from reference TRBV28 and TRBJ1-5, reads DVKVTQSSRYLVKRTGEKVFLECVQDMDHENMFWYRQDPGLGLRLIYFSYDVKMKEKGDIPEGYSVSREKKERFSLILESASTNQTSMYLCASSLPDSDQPQHFGDGTRLSIL.

The chain uses TRBV29-1 and TRBJ2-1, with TRBD2 matching over 8 bases. Germline CDR1 is SQVTM and CDR2 is ANQGSEA. The CDR3 has 15 amino acids. The ends lost 4 bases at V and 5 bases at J; junction bases unmatched: 10. The CDR3 coding sequence is TGCAGCGTTGCGCCGGGGGGGACTCCTAACAATGAGCAGTTCTTC. It is translated as CSVAPGGTPNNEQFF.

This rearrangement joins TRBV25-1 to TRBJ2-7, with a possible D match to TRBD2 (5 bases). The germline V and J ends were trimmed by 4 bases and 2 bases, with 15 bases remaining between them. The V gene's germline CDR1 is MGHDK and CDR2 SYGVNS. The CDR3 spans 15 residues. The CDR3 reads CASSVVDSGAYEQYF. CDR3 nucleotide sequence: TGTGCCAGCAGTGTAGTAGACTCCGGGGCCTACGAGCAGTACTTC.

The chain joins TRBV4-1 to TRBJ2-4; possibly TRBD1 for D (5 bases). The CDR3 is 16 amino acids. The ends were cut back, 0 bases at V and 6 bases at J, with 15 bases in the middle. Germline CDR1 is MGHRA and CDR2 is YSYEKL. CDR3 loop: CASSQEPGSGINIQYF. The CDR3 DNA follows: TGCGCCAGCAGCCAAGAACCAGGATCAGGGATAAACATTCAGTACTTC.

The J gene is TRBJ2-3, the V gene TRBV11-3, with D possibly matching TRBD2 (5 bases). CDR3 length: 14 amino acids. Trimming pared 5 bases from V and 0 bases from J, leaving 9 bases between. From germline, CDR1 is SGHNT and CDR2 YENEEA. For the CDR3, the DNA is TGTGCCAGCAGCGAGGGCGGAAGCACAGATACGCAGTATTTT. This encodes CASSEGGSTDTQYF. The variable domain in full, completed from reference TRBV11-3 and TRBJ2-3, reads EAGVVQSPRYKIIEKKQPVAFWCNPISGHNTLYWYLQNLGQGPELLIRYENEEAVDDSQLPKDRFSAERLKGVDSTLKIQPAELGDSAVYLCASSEGGSTDTQYFGPGTRLTVL.

The chain joins TRBV19 to TRBJ1-5, with a tentative D call TRBD1 (6 bases). Germline V gene sequence: CDR1 LNHDA, CDR2 SQIVND (reference sequence). This CDR3 spans 16 amino acids. V lost 2 bases, J lost 3 bases, and 14 bases lay in between. This CDR3 is CASSIWGAGANQPQHF. DNA for the CDR3: TGTGCCAGTAGTATATGGGGGGCAGGGGCCAATCAGCCCCAGCATTTT.

The CDR3 DNA is TGTGCCAGCTCGTTTGGGGGAAGCACAGATACGCAGTATTTT. This codes for CASSFGGSTDTQYF. V gene TRBV25-1 combines with J gene TRBJ2-3; either TRBD1 or TRBD2 may supply D (5 bases each). CDR3 size: 14 residues. V shed 8 bases and J shed 0 bases, with 12 bases lying between them. Germline V gene data show CDR1 as MGHDK and CDR2 as SYGVNS. Supplemented by reference TRBV25-1 and TRBJ2-3, the full variable domain reads EADIYQTPRYLVIGTGKKITLECSQTMGHDKMYWYQQDPGMELHLIHYSYGVNSTEKGDLSSESTVSRIRTEHFPLTLESARPSHTSQYLCASSFGGSTDTQYFGPGTRLTVL.

The chain couples TRBV5-1 to TRBJ2-2; D is uncertain. Trimming took off 4 bases at V and 2 bases at J, with 12 bases between the two ends. The CDR3 loop spans 15 amino acids. CDR1 is SGHRS and CDR2 is YFSETQ in the germline V gene. CDR3 nucleotide sequence: TGCGCCAGCAGCGACGACGGCCCAAACACCGGGGAGCTGTTTTTT. The encoded protein is CASSDDGPNTGELFF.

For this clone: This same CDR3 is encoded by further DNA sequences in the sample. This chain joins TRBV11-2 and TRBJ2-7; TRBD1 matches at 8 bases. Germline-derived CDR1 and CDR2 are SGHAT and FQNNGV. Trimming at V came to 5 bases and at J to 2 bases, leaving 5 bases not matched to a gene. The CDR3 is 14 amino acids. The chain's CDR3 is CASSPRQGPYEQYF. CDR3 sequence (DNA): TGTGCCAGCAGCCCGAGACAGGGGCCCTACGAGCAGTACTTC.

This chain links TRBV10-2 with TRBJ2-3; D may be TRBD1 (6 bases). With 3 bases removed from V and 6 bases from J, the gap between germline ends came to 19 bases. Germline loops: CDR1 WSHSY, CDR2 SAAADI. The CDR3 has 16 residues. In nucleotides, the CDR3 is TGCGCCAGCAGTGAATCGGGACACTCCTTAGGGGATACGCAGTATTTT. It yields the protein CASSESGHSLGDTQYF.

V and J are TRBV5-1 and TRBJ2-1; D gene unclear. Germline loops: CDR1 SGHRS, CDR2 YFSETQ. Between the trimmed V and J ends, which lost 0 bases and 6 bases, there was a span of 7 bases. The CDR3 covers 13 residues. For the CDR3, the DNA is TGCGCCAGCAGCTTGGCCGGGCGCAATGAGCAGTTCTTC. It yields the protein CASSLAGRNEQFF.

This clone was picked up a small number of times. This rearrangement joins TRBV19 to TRBJ2-4, with 10 bases identical to TRBD1. Germline V gene data show CDR1 as LNHDA and CDR2 as SQIVND (reference sequence). V was clipped by 6 bases and J by 8 bases; unmatched bases: 10. CDR3 size: 15 residues. The CDR3 spells CASSTPGQGLDIQYF. The CDR3 DNA reads TGTGCCAGTAGCACCCCGGGACAGGGGTTGGACATTCAGTACTTC.

The chain is built from TRBV4-2 and TRBJ1-5; unclear D gene. Trimming cost V 4 bases and J 5 bases, with 12 bases left between them. CDR1 LGHNA and CDR2 YNFKEQ come from the germline V gene. The CDR3 spans 14 residues. CDR3 in amino acids: CASSPTGGDQPQHF. CDR3 bases: TGTGCCAGCAGCCCAACGGGAGGAGATCAGCCCCAGCATTTT.

The chain has TRBV11-2 and TRBJ2-1, with D possibly matching TRBD2 (5 bases). Germline V lookup: CDR1 SGHAT, CDR2 FQNNGV. V was cut by 0 bases and J by 9 bases, with 18 bases left in between. The CDR3 runs 16 residues. Here the CDR3 DNA reads TGTGCCAGCAGCTTAGAACTAAGCGCCCTAGGGAGTGAGCAGTTCTTC. As protein: CASSLELSALGSEQFF. Based on the CDR3 plus reference TRBV11-2 and TRBJ2-1, the full variable domain is EAGVAQSPRYKIIEKRQSVAFWCNPISGHATLYWYQQILGQGPKLLIQFQNNGVVDDSQLPKDRFSAERLKGVDSTLKIQPAKLEDSAVYLCASSLELSALGSEQFFGPGTRLTVL.

The J gene is TRBJ2-1, the V gene TRBV6-6; tentatively, D is TRBD1 or TRBD2 (5 bases each). CDR3 size: 13 residues. Trimming took 2 bases from V and 7 from J, leaving 9 bases between them. Germline V gene sequence: CDR1 MNHNY, CDR2 SVGAGI (reference sequence). The CDR3 loop is CASSYGGLNEQFF. The CDR3 DNA sequence: TGTGCCAGCAGTTACGGGGGATTGAATGAGCAGTTCTTC.

J is TRBJ2-1 and V is TRBV18; D not resolved. V lost 2 bases to trimming and J lost 0 bases, with 11 bases between them. CDR1 KGHSH and CDR2 LQKENI come from the germline V gene. The CDR3 is made up of 16 amino acids. The CDR3 region is CASSPVRSSSYNEQFF. CDR3 in DNA: TGTGCCAGCTCACCAGTGAGAAGTAGCTCCTACAATGAGCAGTTCTTC.

This chain joins TRBV6-5 and TRBJ2-7, with 10 bases that match TRBD1. Looked up from germline, CDR1 is MNHEY and CDR2 is SVGAGI. This CDR3 has 14 amino acids. V lost 6 bases and J lost 1; bases outside the gene matches: 3. CDR3 sequence: CASRWDRGSYEQYF. CDR3 sequence (DNA): TGTGCCAGCAGATGGGACAGGGGTTCCTACGAGCAGTACTTC.